The 20 T cell receptor beta chains below were found in one sample sequenced in a study of cytomegalovirus exposure and HLA in healthy donors. Measured with immunoSEQ multiplex PCR; TCRdb has only the in-frame clones, and not every one. The data show some 330,000 clones, 75% to 90% seen once. The sample was PBMCs. The receptors come from a woman aged 18-35 years in good health and CMV-seronegative.

In its sample, this clone was seen once. The DNA for the CDR3 is TGTGCCAGCAGCTTGCGAGGGGGTACTATTTACGAGCAGTACTTC. Translation: CASSLRGGTIYEQYF. The chain has TRBV5-4 and TRBJ2-7, with a tentative D call TRBD1 (6 bases). The CDR3 totals 15 residues. Trimming stripped 1 base from V and 4 bases from J, with 15 bases between. Germline CDR1 reads SGHNT; CDR2 reads YYREEE (reference sequence).

Written as DNA, the CDR3 is TGTGCCAGCTCGGCGGGGGAGAGCTCCTACGAGCAGTACTTC. Its protein product is CASSAGESSYEQYF. This chain joins TRBV6-1 and TRBJ2-7, with 7 positions matching TRBD2. CDR1 MNHNS and CDR2 SASEGT come from the germline V gene. The CDR3 is 14 amino acids. The junction had 7 bases not matched to a gene; V was cut back by 8 bases and J by 0 bases.

This clone showed up just a few times. This chain links TRBV5-1 with TRBJ2-7, with 12 bases identical to TRBD1. Unmatched junction bases numbered 2, after V lost 0 bases and J lost 4 bases. The CDR3 sequence is 15 residues long. CDR1 and CDR2 from the germline V gene are SGHRS and YFSETQ. The CDR3 sequence is CASSLGDRGRYEQYF. CDR3 bases: TGCGCCAGCAGCTTGGGGGACAGGGGGCGATACGAGCAGTACTTC.

The V gene is TRBV19, the J gene TRBJ2-7; 7 bases map to TRBD1. The CDR3 has 13 residues. Trimming cost V 3 bases and J 6 bases; bases outside gene matches: 5. Germline assignment: CDR1 LNHDA and CDR2 SQIVND (reference sequence). The CDR3 DNA reads as TGTGCCAGTAGTATCGGGACAGCCGGCGAGCAGTACTTC. Its translation: CASSIGTAGEQYF.

As to this clone: Distinct nucleotide sequences in the sample also encode this CDR3. V gene TRBV29-1 combines with J gene TRBJ1-1; D may be TRBD1 (5 bases). V was shortened by 7 bases and J by 1 base, with 13 bases between the two germline ends. The germline CDR1 and CDR2 sequences are SQVTM and ANQGSEA. The CDR3 is 13 residues long. The CDR3: CSAGGQGNTEAFF. CDR3 nucleotides: TGCAGCGCCGGAGGGCAGGGGAACACTGAAGCTTTCTTT.

The chain couples TRBV6-1 to TRBJ2-5; D is uncertain. The CDR3 sequence is 14 residues long. Trimming cost V 4 bases and J 2 bases, with 11 bases left between them. Per germline, CDR1 MNHNS and CDR2 SASEGT. The CDR3 reads CASSGASLQETQYF. DNA of the CDR3: TGTGCCAGCAGTGGGGCGAGCTTACAAGAGACCCAGTACTTC.

The chain has TRBV9 and TRBJ2-1, with no clear D. CDR3 length: 15 residues. Germline loops: CDR1 SGDLS, CDR2 YYNGEE. Trimming took 0 bases from V and 2 from J, leaving 9 bases between them. The CDR3 sequence is CASSVAEVAYNEQFF. Here the CDR3 DNA reads TGTGCCAGCAGCGTAGCTGAGGTGGCCTACAATGAGCAGTTCTTC.

This clone was detected only a few times. J is TRBJ1-2 and V is TRBV28; 9 bases fit TRBD1. The V segment lost 2 bases and the J segment 7 bases; nucleotides outside the gene matches: 2. Germline CDR1 and CDR2: MDHEN and SYDVKM. This CDR3 has 13 amino acids. The CDR3 protein is CASSLETGGGYTF. CDR3 nucleotides: TGTGCCAGCAGTTTAGAGACAGGGGGTGGCTACACCTTC.

This rearrangement joins TRBV6-1 to TRBJ1-1, with TRBD1 as a possible D gene (6 bases). CDR3 length: 17 residues. Per the germline V gene, CDR1 is MNHNS and CDR2 is SASEGT. V lost 4 bases, J lost 10 bases, and 28 bases lay in between. The CDR3 here is CASSVVPADSMNSRAFF. In DNA form, the CDR3 reads TGTGCCAGCAGTGTAGTTCCCGCGGACAGCATGAACAGTAGAGCTTTCTTT.

The rearrangement links TRBV19 to TRBJ1-2; D uncertain. Between the trimmed V and J ends, which lost 5 bases and 7 bases, there was a span of 23 bases. The CDR3 is 16 amino acids. CDR1 LNHDA and CDR2 SQIVND come from the germline V gene (reference sequence). CDR3 residues: CASSATIGQLLSGYTF. The CDR3 region has the DNA TGTGCCAGTAGTGCAACCATTGGGCAGCTGTTAAGTGGCTACACCTTC.

V gene TRBV29-1 combines with J gene TRBJ2-5, with no clear D. Germline CDR1 SQVTM, CDR2 ANQGSEA. Trimming shortened V by 7 bases and J by 1 base, and 10 bases separated the two germline ends. CDR3 length: 12 amino acids. CDR3 sequence: CSASPSQETQYF. CDR3 DNA sequence: TGCAGCGCCTCCCCCAGCCAAGAGACCCAGTACTTC.

This clone has more than one count but fewer than ten. The chain uses TRBV7-9 and TRBJ2-7; 7 nucleotides agree with TRBD2. V lost 5 bases and J lost 2; bases outside the gene matches: 12. Germline CDR1 is SEHNR and CDR2 is FQNEAQ (reference sequence). The CDR3 contains 16 residues. This CDR3 is CASSPGTGRMPYEQYF. Here the CDR3 DNA reads TGTGCCAGCAGCCCGGGCACCGGGAGGATGCCCTACGAGCAGTACTTC.

Worth noting for this clone: Sequence at one end of the junction differs from germline and may be a read error. The rearrangement uses TRBV7-7 and TRBJ1-3; D might be TRBD1 (6 bases). This CDR3 contains 15 residues. The V gene's germline CDR1 is SSHAT and CDR2 FNYEAQ (reference sequence). For the CDR3, the DNA is TGTGCTAGCAGCCCGGGACACGGAGCTGGAAACACCATATATTTT. It yields the protein CASSPGHGAGNTIYF.

V usage is TRBV19 and J usage is TRBJ1-1, with TRBD1 as a possible D gene (5 bases). The CDR3 is 13 residues long. The V and J ends lost 7 bases and 6 bases respectively, with 15 bases between them. Germline CDR1 reads LNHDA; CDR2 reads SQIVND (reference sequence). The CDR3: CASTGGTGPEAFF. The DNA for the CDR3 is TGTGCCAGTACTGGCGGGACGGGGCCTGAAGCTTTCTTT.

The chain carries TRBV6-6 and TRBJ2-5; 15 nucleotides agree with TRBD2. The V segment lost 6 bases and the J segment 1 base; nucleotides outside the gene matches: 0. This CDR3 region has 15 residues. CDR1 is MNHNY, CDR2 SVGAGI, per germline (reference sequence). The CDR3 sequence is CASRGLAGGQETQYF. The CDR3 DNA is TGTGCCAGCAGGGGACTAGCGGGAGGCCAAGAGACCCAGTACTTC.

J is TRBJ2-1 and V is TRBV28; 11 bases map to TRBD2. This CDR3 comprises 14 residues. The V and J ends lost 6 bases and 9 bases, in that order; junction bases with no gene match: 7. CDR1 MDHEN and CDR2 SYDVKM come from the germline V gene. CDR3 loop: CASRGTSGGREQFF. The CDR3 DNA follows: TGTGCCAGCAGAGGGACTAGCGGTGGTCGTGAGCAGTTCTTC.

The gene calls are TRBV9 and TRBJ1-3; D gene uncertain. CDR3 length: 14 residues. The germline V and J ends were trimmed by 1 base and 0 bases, with 5 bases remaining between them. From germline, CDR1 is SGDLS and CDR2 YYNGEE. The DNA for the CDR3 is TGTGCCAGCAGCGTAACGAGCTCTGGAAACACCATATATTTT. This codes for CASSVTSSGNTIYF.

The chain employs TRBV29-1 and TRBJ2-5; tentative D call: TRBD2 (5 bases). The germline gives CDR1 SQVTM, CDR2 ANQGSEA. This CDR3 spans 15 amino acids. V gave up 1 base and J gave up 5 bases, with 17 bases separating them. CDR3 amino acids: CSVEGGSSSVETQYF. The DNA for the CDR3 is TGCAGCGTTGAAGGAGGGAGTAGTTCGGTCGAGACCCAGTACTTC. Supplemented by reference TRBV29-1 and TRBJ2-5, the full variable domain reads SAVISQKPSRDICQRGTSLTIQCQVDSQVTMMFWYRQQPGQSLTLIATANQGSEATYESGFVIDKFPISRPNLTFSTLTVSNMSPEDSSIYLCSVEGGSSSVETQYFGPGTRLLVL.

This chain links TRBV6-5 with TRBJ2-7, with 9 nucleotides matching TRBD2. V shed 4 bases and J 1 base; nucleotides not matched to a gene: 5. The V gene's germline CDR1 is MNHEY and CDR2 SVGAGI. The CDR3 runs 15 residues. The CDR3 loop is CASSLGAGGSYEQYF. CDR3 coding DNA: TGTGCCAGCAGTTTAGGAGCGGGGGGATCCTACGAGCAGTACTTC.

The chain is built from TRBV9 and TRBJ1-3; D call uncertain. V was clipped by 0 bases and J by 1 base, with 5 bases between them. Germline loops: CDR1 SGDLS, CDR2 YYNGEE. This CDR3 spans 14 amino acids. CDR3 nucleotide sequence: TGTGCCAGCAGCGTAGACACATCTGGAAACACCATATATTTT. It translates to CASSVDTSGNTIYF.